A selection of T cell receptor beta chains follows, all from one sample in a study of blood T cell repertoires in COVID-19. The repertoire was sequenced with immunoSEQ multiplex PCR; TCRdb's copy has only in-frame clones and lacks some. This sample has under 150,000 clones, with under 90% found just once. Sequencing input: peripheral blood. These receptors were collected from a human donor in a cohort sampled during active COVID-19. Both conserved end residues are trimmed from each CDR3.

J | V | CDR3
TRBJ2-1 | TRBV18 | ASSPEVRQGQF
TRBJ2-7 | TRBV18 | ASSPGRDYEQY
TRBJ1-1 | TRBV28 | ASSNTGQPEAF
TRBJ2-4 | TRBV10-3 | AISESGGGAVNIQY
TRBJ1-2 | TRBV5-1 | ASSPQGAQGYT
TRBJ2-3 | TRBV2 | ASTLPLTDTQY
TRBJ1-2 | TRBV4-1 | ASSQAGPRGKSYGYT
TRBJ1-1 | TRBV19 | ASSIGGVNTEAF
TRBJ1-4 | TRBV6-2/TRBV6-3 | ASSYRQGSEKLF
TRBJ1-5 | TRBV7-3 | ASSLRDRGNQPQH